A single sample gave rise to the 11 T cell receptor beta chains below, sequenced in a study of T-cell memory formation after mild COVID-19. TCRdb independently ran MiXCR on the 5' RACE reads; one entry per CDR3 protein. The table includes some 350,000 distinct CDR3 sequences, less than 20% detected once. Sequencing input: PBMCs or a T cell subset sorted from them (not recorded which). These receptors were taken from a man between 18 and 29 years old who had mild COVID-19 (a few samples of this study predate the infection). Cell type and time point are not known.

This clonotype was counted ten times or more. The CDR3 spells CASSYKPSGDYEQYV. DNA for the CDR3: TGTGCCAGCAGTTACAAGCCTAGCGGGGACTACGAGCAGTACGTC. The chain couples TRBV6-5 to TRBJ2-7; 9 bases match TRBD2. Per the germline V gene, CDR1 is MNHEY and CDR2 is SVGAGI. V lost 2 bases and J lost 3; bases outside the gene matches: 5. The CDR3 covers 15 residues.

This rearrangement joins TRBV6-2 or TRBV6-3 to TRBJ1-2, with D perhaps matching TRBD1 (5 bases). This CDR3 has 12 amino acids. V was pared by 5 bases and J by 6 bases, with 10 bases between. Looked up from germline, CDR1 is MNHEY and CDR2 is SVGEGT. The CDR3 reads CASSGTLDGYTF. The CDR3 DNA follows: TGTGCCAGCAGTGGGACGTTGGATGGCTACACCTTC.

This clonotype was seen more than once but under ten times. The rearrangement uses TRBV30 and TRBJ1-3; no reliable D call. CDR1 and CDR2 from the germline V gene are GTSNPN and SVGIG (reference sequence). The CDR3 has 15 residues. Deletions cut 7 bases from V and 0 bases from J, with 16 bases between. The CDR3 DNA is TGTGCCTCGGCGTTGCAACCGTACTCTGGAAACACCATATATTTT. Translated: CASALQPYSGNTIYF.

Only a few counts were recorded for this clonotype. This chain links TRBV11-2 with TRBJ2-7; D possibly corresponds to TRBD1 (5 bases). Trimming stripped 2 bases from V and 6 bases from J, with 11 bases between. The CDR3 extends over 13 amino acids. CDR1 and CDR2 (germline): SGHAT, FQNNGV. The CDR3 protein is CASSLLQAGEQYF. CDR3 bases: TGTGCCAGCAGCTTATTACAGGCCGGCGAGCAGTACTTC.

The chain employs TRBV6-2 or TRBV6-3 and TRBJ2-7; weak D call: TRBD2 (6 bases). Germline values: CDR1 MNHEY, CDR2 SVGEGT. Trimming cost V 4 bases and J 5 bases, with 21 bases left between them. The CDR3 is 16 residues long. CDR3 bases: TGTGCCAGCAGTTCCCGACTAGACGGAAATCTGAACGAGCAGTACTTC. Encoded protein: CASSSRLDGNLNEQYF.

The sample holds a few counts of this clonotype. The CDR3 protein is CASSQLRTAGRYEQYF. The CDR3 coding sequence is TGTGCCAGCAGCCAATTGCGGACAGCCGGGAGATACGAGCAGTACTTC. The V and J genes are TRBV3-1 and TRBJ2-7; D is possibly TRBD1 or TRBD2 (6 bases each). In germline, CDR1 is LGHDT, CDR2 YNNKEL (reference sequence). Trimming pared 2 bases from V and 4 bases from J, leaving 18 bases between. The CDR3 loop spans 16 amino acids.

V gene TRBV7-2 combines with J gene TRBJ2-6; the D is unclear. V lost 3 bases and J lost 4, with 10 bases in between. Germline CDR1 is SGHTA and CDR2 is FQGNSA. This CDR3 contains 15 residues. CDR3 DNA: TGTGCCAGCAGCTTTATGGCCTCCGGGGCCAACGTCCTGACTTTC. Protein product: CASSFMASGANVLTF.

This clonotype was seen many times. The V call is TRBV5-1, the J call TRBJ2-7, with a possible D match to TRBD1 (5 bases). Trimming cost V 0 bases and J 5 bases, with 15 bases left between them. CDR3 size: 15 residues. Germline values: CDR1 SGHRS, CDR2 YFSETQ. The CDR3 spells CASSLEGQGSDEQYV. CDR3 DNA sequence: TGCGCCAGCAGCTTGGAAGGGCAGGGCAGCGACGAGCAGTACGTC.

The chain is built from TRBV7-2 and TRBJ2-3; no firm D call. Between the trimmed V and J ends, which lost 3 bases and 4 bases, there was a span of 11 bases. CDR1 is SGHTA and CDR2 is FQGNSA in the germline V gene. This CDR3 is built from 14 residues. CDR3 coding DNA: TGTGCCAGCAGCTTGACACCGCTCGCAGATACGCAGTATTTT. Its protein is CASSLTPLADTQYF.

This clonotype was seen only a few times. The CDR3 loop reads CSARDGQQETQYF. The CDR3 DNA sequence: TGCAGTGCTAGAGACGGGCAACAAGAGACCCAGTACTTC. The chain employs TRBV20-1 and TRBJ2-5; D unclear. Germline assignment: CDR1 DFQATT and CDR2 SNEGSKA (reference sequence). The CDR3 loop spans 13 amino acids. V lost 0 bases and J 2 bases, leaving 7 bases between the germline ends.

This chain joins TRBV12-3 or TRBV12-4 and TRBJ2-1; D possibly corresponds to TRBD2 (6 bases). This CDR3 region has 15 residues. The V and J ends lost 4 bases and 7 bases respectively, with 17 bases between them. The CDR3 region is CASSSRGLGENEQFF. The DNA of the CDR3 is TGTGCCAGCAGTTCCCGGGGACTGGGAGAGAATGAGCAGTTCTTC.